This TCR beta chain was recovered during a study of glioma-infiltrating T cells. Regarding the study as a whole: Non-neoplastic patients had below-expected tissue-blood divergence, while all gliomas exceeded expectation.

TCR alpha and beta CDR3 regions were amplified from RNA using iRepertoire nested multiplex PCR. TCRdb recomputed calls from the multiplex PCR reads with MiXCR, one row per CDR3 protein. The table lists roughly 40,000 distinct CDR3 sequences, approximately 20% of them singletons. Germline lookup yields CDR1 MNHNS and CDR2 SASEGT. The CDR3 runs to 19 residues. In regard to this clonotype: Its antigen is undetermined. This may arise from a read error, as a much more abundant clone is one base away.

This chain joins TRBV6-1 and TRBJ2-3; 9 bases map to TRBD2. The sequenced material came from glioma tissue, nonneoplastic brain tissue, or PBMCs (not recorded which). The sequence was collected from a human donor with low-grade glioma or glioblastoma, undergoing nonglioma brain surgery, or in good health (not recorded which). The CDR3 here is CASSEGGSGGIPPTDMQYF. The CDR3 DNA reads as TGTGCCAGCAGTGAAGGGGGGAGCGGGGGGATCCCCCCTACAGATATGCAGTATTTT.